The 22 T cell receptor beta chains reported below all come from one sample, sequenced in a study of CD8 T cells in ankylosing spondylitis (TCRdb year 2017). Points the paper makes about the study in general: Blood from ankylosing spondylitis patients appeared to be characterized by a TCR beta motif composed of roughly eight highly homologous amino acid variants.

No antigens are known for them. The library was generated by 5' RACE. Sequencing was performed on an Illumina HiSeq 2500. The public reads were run again by TCRdb, first through fastp at Q25 and then through MiXCR, and only productive beta chains were kept. Rows matching on CDR3 protein sequence are summarized as one entry with the most common DNA and genes. The table for this sample lists 100,000 or so distinct CDR3 sequences; about 9% of them were counted only once. Of the sample, 30% to 35% falls within the top ten clones. Sequencing used blood, either unsorted or a sorted T cell fraction (not recorded which). These receptors all come from a male donor with ankylosing spondylitis.

The sample holds a few counts of this clonotype. The genes are TRBV15 and TRBJ1-2; 7 bases are shared with TRBD1. CDR3 size: 17 residues. Unmatched junction bases numbered 11, after V lost 3 bases and J lost 1 base. Germline loops: CDR1 LNHNV, CDR2 YYDKDF (reference sequence). The CDR3, as DNA: TGTGCCACCAGCAGGCCGGGACGCCAGGGGGTTAACTATGGCTACACCTTC. Protein sequence: CATSRPGRQGVNYGYTF.

The rearrangement links TRBV4-1 to TRBJ1-1; 9 bases are a match to TRBD1. Losses at the gene ends were 5 bases for V and 1 base for J; bases not matched to a gene: 5. The CDR3 sequence is 15 residues long. Germline lookup yields CDR1 MGHRA and CDR2 YSYEKL. The CDR3 bases are TGCGCCAGCAGCACCCGGGACAGGGAGAACACTGAAGCTTTCTTT. Amino acid sequence: CASSTRDRENTEAFF.

The sample holds a few counts of this clonotype. The chain links TRBV29-1 to TRBJ1-2, with 10 bases fitting TRBD1. This CDR3 spans 14 amino acids. Trimming removed 6 bases from V and 4 bases from J; junction bases left unmatched: 8. Looked up from germline, CDR1 is SQVTM and CDR2 is ANQGSEA. The CDR3 loop is CSVADRGRGYGYTF. CDR3 DNA: TGCAGCGTCGCCGACAGGGGGCGAGGCTATGGCTACACCTTC.

This chain links TRBV28 with TRBJ2-1, with TRBD2 as a possible D gene (6 bases). The CDR3 sequence is 15 residues long. With 1 base removed from V and 8 bases from J, the gap between germline ends came to 15 bases. The V gene's germline CDR1 is MDHEN and CDR2 SYDVKM. In nucleotides, the CDR3 is TGTGCCAGCAGTTTATATGGGAGGTCCAGGGATGAGCAGTTCTTC. Translated, it gives CASSLYGRSRDEQFF.

This clonotype showed up just a few times. The chain couples TRBV27 to TRBJ2-2, with 16 bases that match TRBD2. V lost 0 bases and J lost 4; bases outside the gene matches: 2. The CDR3 runs 18 residues. Germline V gene data show CDR1 as MNHEY and CDR2 as SMNVEV (reference sequence). The CDR3 DNA sequence: TGTGCCAGCAGTTTATCGGGACTAGCGGGAGGGGTCACCGGGGAGCTGTTTTTT. Translation gives CASSLSGLAGGVTGELFF.

This clonotype was seen a handful of times. V is TRBV5-1 and J is TRBJ1-1, with D uncertain. CDR1 is SGHRS, CDR2 YFSETQ, per germline. V lost 0 bases and J 7 bases, leaving 10 bases between the germline ends. This CDR3 is 13 amino acids long. CDR3: CASSLAAGFEAFF. In nucleotides, the CDR3 is TGCGCCAGCAGCTTGGCCGCGGGGTTTGAAGCTTTCTTT.

This clonotype was seen ten or more times. V gene TRBV7-9 combines with J gene TRBJ2-7, with D possibly being TRBD1 (5 bases). V shed 0 bases and J shed 0 bases, with 6 bases lying between them. This CDR3 spans 14 amino acids. Germline V gene lookup returns CDR1 SEHNR and CDR2 FQNEAQ (reference sequence). CDR3 region: CASSLAGDSYEQYF. The CDR3 DNA sequence: TGTGCCAGCAGCTTAGCAGGGGACTCCTACGAGCAGTACTTC.

This chain joins TRBV18 and TRBJ1-1; tentatively, D is TRBD1 (5 bases). Germline CDR1 is KGHSH and CDR2 is LQKENI. CDR3 length: 17 residues. V was pared by 0 bases and J by 6 bases, with 20 bases between. The CDR3 protein is CASSPPVGPMWVPEAFF. The CDR3 DNA is TGTGCCAGCTCACCACCGGTGGGACCTATGTGGGTCCCTGAAGCTTTCTTT.

This clonotype has only a few counts. V gene TRBV27 combines with J gene TRBJ2-1, with 9 bases that match TRBD2. CDR1 and CDR2 (germline): MNHEY, SMNVEV (reference sequence). The CDR3 has 15 amino acids. With 5 bases clipped from V and 10 bases from J, the junction kept 12 bases outside the gene matches. This CDR3 is CASSTLAGVVWEQFF. Here the CDR3 DNA reads TGTGCCAGCAGTACCTTAGCGGGAGTGGTGTGGGAGCAGTTCTTC.

This clonotype has a count of ten or more. The chain recombines TRBV9 with TRBJ2-1; D remains unclear. This CDR3 region has 15 residues. The V gene's germline CDR1 is SGDLS and CDR2 YYNGEE. The germline V and J ends were trimmed by 0 bases and 7 bases, with 14 bases remaining between them. In nucleotides, the CDR3 is TGTGCCAGCAGCGTAGATGAGGATGAAGGGAATGAGCAGTTCTTC. Its translation is CASSVDEDEGNEQFF.

This clonotype was found a few times. The chain combines TRBV6-5 with TRBJ1-2, with a weak D call TRBD1 (6 bases). The CDR3 has 16 amino acids. Germline values: CDR1 MNHEY, CDR2 SVGAGI. The V end lost 0 bases, the J end lost 4 bases, and 15 bases lay between the germline ends. For the CDR3, the DNA is TGTGCCAGCAGTTACTCGAGGGGGACGATAGTCTATGGCTACACCTTC. Protein sequence: CASSYSRGTIVYGYTF.

The V and J genes are TRBV6-5 and TRBJ2-5; TRBD2 matches at 7 bases. V lost 2 bases and J lost 3; bases outside the gene matches: 6. Germline assignment: CDR1 MNHEY and CDR2 SVGAGI. This CDR3 comprises 15 residues. As DNA, the CDR3 is TGTGCCAGCAGTTACCCACGTGGGGGGGAAGAGACCCAGTACTTC. Protein product: CASSYPRGGEETQYF.

This clonotype was seen ten or more times. The chain uses TRBV7-8 and TRBJ2-7; 7 positions agree with TRBD1. The germline V gene encodes CDR1 SGHVS and CDR2 FQNEAQ. The CDR3 is 13 amino acids. V shed 6 bases, J shed 1 base, and the junction held 3 bases outside the gene matches. CDR3 sequence reads: CASSRDRSYEQYF. As DNA, the CDR3 is TGTGCCAGCAGTCGGGACAGATCCTACGAGCAGTACTTC.

This clonotype has only a few counts. The chain has TRBV5-1 and TRBJ2-1, with 9 bases that match TRBD2. Per the germline V gene, CDR1 is SGHRS and CDR2 is YFSETQ. Germline trimming cut 4 bases from V and 7 bases from J; bases unmatched to any gene: 12. CDR3 size: 16 residues. The DNA for the CDR3 is TGCGCCAGCAGCCCATCTGGACTAGCGTTAACTAATGAGCAGTTCTTC. Protein: CASSPSGLALTNEQFF.

This clonotype came up many times. CDR3 nucleotides: TGTGCCAGCAGCCCCGGGACCACCGAGCAGTACTTC. Protein: CASSPGTTEQYF. The J gene is TRBJ2-7, the V gene TRBV7-9; the D call may be TRBD1 or TRBD2 (5 bases each). The CDR3 contains 12 residues. Trimming removed 5 bases at V and 6 bases at J, with 11 bases between. Germline V gene sequence: CDR1 SEHNR, CDR2 FQNEAQ (reference sequence).

This clonotype was recorded at least ten times. This chain joins TRBV7-9 and TRBJ2-7; 7 bases fit TRBD1. The CDR3 length is 14 residues. V was clipped by 4 bases and J by 0 bases; unmatched bases: 3. CDR1 SEHNR and CDR2 FQNEAQ come from the germline V gene (reference sequence). In nucleotides, the CDR3 is TGTGCCAGCAGCTCCGGACAGGCCTCCTACGAGCAGTACTTC. Residues: CASSSGQASYEQYF.

This clonotype was counted ten times or more. V and J are TRBV20-1 and TRBJ1-1; D uncertain. Germline-derived CDR1 and CDR2 are DFQATT and SNEGSKA (reference sequence). CDR3 length: 11 amino acids. V lost 6 bases to trimming and J lost 8 bases, with 13 bases between them. This CDR3 is CSAPIGLEAFF. DNA for the CDR3: TGCAGTGCCCCGATAGGGCTAGAAGCTTTCTTT.

This clonotype turned up a few times. V is TRBV4-2 and J is TRBJ2-2; TRBD2 might be the D (7 bases). The CDR3 is made up of 18 amino acids. The germline gives CDR1 LGHNA, CDR2 YNFKEQ. Trimming left V 1 base short and J 4 bases short, with 19 bases between. The CDR3 DNA reads as TGTGCCAGCAGCCAAGTAGGGGGGGGGGCGCGGGTCACCGGGGAGCTGTTTTTT. As protein: CASSQVGGGARVTGELFF.

This clonotype was seen more than once but under ten times. J is TRBJ2-7 and V is TRBV27; D could derive from TRBD1 or TRBD2 (5 bases each). This CDR3 spans 13 amino acids. The germline V gene has CDR1 MNHEY and CDR2 SMNVEV (reference sequence). V gave up 4 bases and J gave up 2 bases, with 9 bases separating them. DNA of the CDR3: TGTGCCAGCAGTTACCGGGGACCCTACGAGCAGTACTTC. This codes for CASSYRGPYEQYF.

This clonotype was found a few times. The chain employs TRBV4-2 and TRBJ1-2; 8 bases align to TRBD1. Losses at the gene ends were 2 bases for V and 8 bases for J; bases not matched to a gene: 13. The CDR3 is 16 amino acids. Germline lookup yields CDR1 LGHNA and CDR2 YNFKEQ. CDR3 protein: CASSQPMTGAAGGYTF. CDR3 bases: TGTGCCAGCAGCCAACCCATGACAGGGGCCGCTGGGGGCTACACCTTC.

Regarding this clonotype: A read error may account for a junction end that differs from germline. J is TRBJ2-1 and V is TRBV12-3 or TRBV12-4; 7 bases are a match to TRBD1. This CDR3 comprises 10 residues. DNA of the CDR3: TGTGCCAGCAGTATGGGACAGCCGATCTTC. Translating it yields CASSMGQPIF.

This clonotype was seen repeatedly, ten times or more. The chain couples TRBV29-1 to TRBJ2-2; D is ambiguous. Germline assignment: CDR1 SQVTM and CDR2 ANQGSEA. The CDR3 has 13 amino acids. V dropped 4 bases and J dropped 5 bases, with 11 bases sitting between them. The CDR3, as DNA: TGCAGCGTTGTTGATCCCCAGACCGGGGAGCTGTTTTTT. Translated, it gives CSVVDPQTGELFF.